This TCR beta chain was captured by sequencing in a study of identical twins. Each CDR3 protein gets one entry after TCRdb re-called the 5' RACE reads with MiXCR. The sample yields some 570,000 distinct CDR3 sequences, about a fifth seen once. This clonotype was found a few times. What it binds is not known. Germline V gene data show CDR1 as KGHSH and CDR2 as LQKENI. The junction had 2 bases not matched to a gene; V was cut back by 0 bases and J by 3 bases. The CDR3 runs to 14 residues. Study outcomes and limitations: Model-predicted out-of-frame TCR alpha sharing fell below observed values in monozygotic twins.

These records were also assigned to another study, of yellow fever vaccine responses in identical twins.

This sequence originates from a woman aged 18-30 years in good health. The chain joins TRBV18 to TRBJ2-7; TRBD1 agrees at 7 bases. Sequencing used CD4+ T cells sorted from blood. CDR3 in DNA: TGTGCCAGCTCACCACCGGGACAGAGCTACGAGCAGTACGTC. It yields the protein CASSPPGQSYEQYV.